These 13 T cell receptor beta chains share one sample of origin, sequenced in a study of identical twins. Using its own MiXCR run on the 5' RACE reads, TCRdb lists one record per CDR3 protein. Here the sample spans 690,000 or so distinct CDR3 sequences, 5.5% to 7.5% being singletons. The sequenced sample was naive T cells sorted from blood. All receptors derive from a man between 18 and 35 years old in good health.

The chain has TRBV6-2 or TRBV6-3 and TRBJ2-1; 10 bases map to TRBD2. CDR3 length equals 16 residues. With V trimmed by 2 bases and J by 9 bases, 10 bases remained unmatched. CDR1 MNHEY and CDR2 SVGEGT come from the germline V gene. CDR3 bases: TGTGCCAGCAGTTACGCAGCACTAGCGGGACGGAGTGAGCAGTTCTTC. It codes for CASSYAALAGRSEQFF.

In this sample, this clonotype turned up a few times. CDR3 region: CASSQETEKLFF. CDR3 sequence (DNA): TGCGCCAGCAGCCAAGAGACAGAAAAACTGTTTTTT. The rearrangement uses TRBV4-1 and TRBJ1-4; D is uncertain. Germline V gene lookup returns CDR1 MGHRA and CDR2 YSYEKL. V lost 0 bases, J lost 8 bases, and 4 bases lay in between. This CDR3 has 12 amino acids.

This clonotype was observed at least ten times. The CDR3 protein is CSARPPMTSGRGHEQFF. As DNA, the CDR3 is TGCAGTGCTAGACCTCCTATGACTAGCGGGAGGGGGCATGAGCAGTTCTTC. The chain joins TRBV20-1 to TRBJ2-1; 14 bases fit TRBD2. There are 17 residues in the CDR3. Germline assignment: CDR1 DFQATT and CDR2 SNEGSKA (reference sequence). V lost 2 bases and J lost 8; bases outside the gene matches: 11.

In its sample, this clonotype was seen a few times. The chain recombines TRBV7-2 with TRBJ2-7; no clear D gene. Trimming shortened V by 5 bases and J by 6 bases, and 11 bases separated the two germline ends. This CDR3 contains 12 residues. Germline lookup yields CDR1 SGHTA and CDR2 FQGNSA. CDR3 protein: CASSTTHPEQYF. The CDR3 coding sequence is TGTGCCAGCAGCACAACGCATCCCGAGCAGTACTTC.

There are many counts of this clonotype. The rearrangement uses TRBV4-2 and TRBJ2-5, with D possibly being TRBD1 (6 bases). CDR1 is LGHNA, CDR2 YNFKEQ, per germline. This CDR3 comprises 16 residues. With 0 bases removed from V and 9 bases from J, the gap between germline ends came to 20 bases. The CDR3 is CASSQDLLWPPGAQYF. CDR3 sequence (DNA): TGTGCCAGCAGCCAAGATTTACTATGGCCACCAGGGGCCCAGTACTTC.

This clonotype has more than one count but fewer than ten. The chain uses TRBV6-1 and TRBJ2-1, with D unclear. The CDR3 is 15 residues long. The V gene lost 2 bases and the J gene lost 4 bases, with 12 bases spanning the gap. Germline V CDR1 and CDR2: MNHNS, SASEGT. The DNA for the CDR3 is TGTGCCAGCAGTGAATCGGCCCCAGCTTACAATGAGCAGTTCTTC. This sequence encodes CASSESAPAYNEQFF.

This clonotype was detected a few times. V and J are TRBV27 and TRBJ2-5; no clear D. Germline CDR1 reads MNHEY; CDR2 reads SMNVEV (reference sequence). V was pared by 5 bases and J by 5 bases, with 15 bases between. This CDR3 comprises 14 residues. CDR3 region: CASSPLAYLETQYF. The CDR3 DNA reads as TGTGCCAGCAGTCCTCTGGCATACCTGGAGACCCAGTACTTC.

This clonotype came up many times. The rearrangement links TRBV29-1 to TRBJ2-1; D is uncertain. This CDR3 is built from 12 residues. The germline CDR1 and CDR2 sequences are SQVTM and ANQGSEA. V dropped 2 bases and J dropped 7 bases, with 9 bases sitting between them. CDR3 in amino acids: CSVEKAPNEQFF. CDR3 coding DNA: TGCAGCGTTGAAAAGGCTCCAAATGAGCAGTTCTTC.

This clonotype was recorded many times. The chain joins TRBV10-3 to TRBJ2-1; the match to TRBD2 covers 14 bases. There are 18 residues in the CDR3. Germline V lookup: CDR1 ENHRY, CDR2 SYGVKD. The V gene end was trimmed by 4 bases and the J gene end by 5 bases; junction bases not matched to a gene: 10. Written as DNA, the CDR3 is TGTGCCATCAGTGGACCTGGGACTAGCGGGAGAGTCCACAATGAGCAGTTCTTC. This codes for CAISGPGTSGRVHNEQFF.

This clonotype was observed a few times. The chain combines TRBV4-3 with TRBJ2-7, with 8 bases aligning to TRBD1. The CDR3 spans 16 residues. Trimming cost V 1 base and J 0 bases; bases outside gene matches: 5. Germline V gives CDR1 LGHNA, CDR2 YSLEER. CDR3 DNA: TGCGCCAGCAGCCAAGTAAGGGACAGGCCCTCCTACGAGCAGTACTTC. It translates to CASSQVRDRPSYEQYF.

CDR3 nucleotides: TGCAGTGCTAGGGACAGCGGGAGAGGTGGGGATACGCAGTATTTT. Protein: CSARDSGRGGDTQYF. This chain links TRBV20-1 with TRBJ2-3; 8 nucleotides align to TRBD2. The CDR3 runs 15 residues. The germline V gene has CDR1 DFQATT and CDR2 SNEGSKA (reference sequence). V was pared by 3 bases and J by 6 bases, with 11 bases of the junction left unmatched.

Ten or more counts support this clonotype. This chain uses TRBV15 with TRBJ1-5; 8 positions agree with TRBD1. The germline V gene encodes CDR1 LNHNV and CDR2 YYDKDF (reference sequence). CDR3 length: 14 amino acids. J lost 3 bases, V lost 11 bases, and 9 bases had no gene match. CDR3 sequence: CAVKTGENNQPQHF. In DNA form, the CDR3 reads TGTGCCGTTAAGACAGGGGAGAACAATCAGCCCCAGCATTTT.

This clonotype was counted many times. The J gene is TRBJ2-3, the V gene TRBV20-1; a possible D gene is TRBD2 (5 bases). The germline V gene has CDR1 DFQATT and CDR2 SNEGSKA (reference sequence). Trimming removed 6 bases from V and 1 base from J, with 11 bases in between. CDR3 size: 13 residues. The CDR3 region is CSAGGPGTDTQYF. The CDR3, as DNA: TGCAGTGCCGGCGGGCCAGGCACAGATACGCAGTATTTT.